The 31 T cell receptor beta chains listed next were all sequenced from one sample in a study of blood T cell repertoires in COVID-19. Produced via immunoSEQ multiplex PCR; TCRdb's table is partial and in-frame only. The sample records fewer than 200,000 clones, approximately 90% being singletons. The sequenced sample consisted of peripheral blood. All receptors come from a man in his 60s with acute or convalescent COVID-19.

The V gene is TRBV6-5, the J gene TRBJ1-1; D is undetermined. Germline values: CDR1 MNHEY, CDR2 SVGAGI. The CDR3 has 15 residues. V was clipped by 6 bases and J by 0 bases, with 14 bases between them. The CDR3 here is CASSNPRSLNTEAFF. The DNA for the CDR3 is TGTGCCAGCAGCAACCCCCGCAGTTTGAACACTGAAGCTTTCTTT.

The chain employs TRBV21-1 and TRBJ1-3. TRBV21-1 is recorded as a pseudogene. The CDR3 runs 17 residues. DNA of the CDR3: TGTGCCAGCACCCTAGGGGGGGGCCCCATCTCTGGAAACACCATATATTTT. Translating gives CASTLGGGPISGNTIYF.

This rearrangement joins TRBV6-5 to TRBJ2-7; TRBD2 matches 10 bases. CDR3 size: 14 residues. Trimming took 7 bases from V and 3 from J; bases not matched to a gene: 6. The germline gives CDR1 MNHEY, CDR2 SVGAGI. CDR3 sequence: CASTQTSGFYEQYF. The CDR3 nucleotides read TGTGCCAGCACCCAGACTAGCGGGTTCTACGAGCAGTACTTC.

The chain has TRBV6-1 and TRBJ1-2, with a possible D match to TRBD1 (6 bases). V lost 2 bases to trimming and J lost 5 bases, with 15 bases between them. The CDR3 length is 15 residues. Per germline, CDR1 MNHNS and CDR2 SASEGT. CDR3 coding DNA: TGTGCCAGCAGTGAAACACAGGGCGGGTTGTATGGCTACACCTTC. Translation: CASSETQGGLYGYTF.

This chain connects TRBV2 to TRBJ1-5; 8 bases fit TRBD1. V dropped 6 bases and J dropped 4; count of bases not matched to a gene: 2. The CDR3 runs to 13 residues. CDR1 and CDR2 from the germline V gene are SNHLY and FYNNEI. CDR3 nucleotide sequence: TGTGCCAGCAGGGGACAGGTGAATCAGCCCCAGCATTTT. Translated: CASRGQVNQPQHF.

The chain joins TRBV24-1 to TRBJ2-5, with TRBD2 matching over 12 bases. CDR1 and CDR2 from the germline V gene are KGHDR and SFDVKD. Losses at the gene ends were 1 base for V and 1 base for J; bases not matched to a gene: 6. The CDR3 contains 18 residues. CDR3 bases: TGTGCCACCAGTGATTTTGGGCTAGCGGGAGGGTTCCAAGAGACCCAGTACTTC. Protein sequence: CATSDFGLAGGFQETQYF.

This chain uses TRBV4-1 with TRBJ2-5, with 8 positions matching TRBD2. CDR3 length: 17 residues. Germline V CDR1 and CDR2: MGHRA, YSYEKL. Unmatched junction bases numbered 10, after V lost 0 bases and J lost 4 bases. CDR3 sequence reads: CASSQEGAGGGGETQYF. The CDR3 DNA follows: TGCGCCAGCAGCCAAGAAGGGGCGGGAGGTGGCGGAGAGACCCAGTACTTC.

V usage is TRBV5-1 and J usage is TRBJ1-2; 11 bases align to TRBD1. Germline-derived CDR1 and CDR2 are SGHRS and YFSETQ. The trim removed 4 bases at V and 4 bases at J, leaving 12 bases unmatched. The CDR3 runs 17 residues. In DNA, the CDR3 is TGCGCCAGCAGCACGACCTGGGTCGGGACAGGGGGCTATGGCTACACCTTC. Protein sequence: CASSTTWVGTGGYGYTF.

This rearrangement joins TRBV4-1 to TRBJ1-4; weak D call: TRBD1 (5 bases). Germline CDR1 and CDR2: MGHRA and YSYEKL. The CDR3 extends over 16 amino acids. V lost 3 bases and J lost 3, with 14 bases in between. The CDR3 DNA reads TGCGCCAGCAGCCACCTAGTCGGGGGACCTAATGAAAAACTGTTTTTT. Protein: CASSHLVGGPNEKLFF.

J is TRBJ1-2 and V is TRBV30; 8 nucleotides match TRBD1. CDR1 GTSNPN and CDR2 SVGIG come from the germline V gene (reference sequence). Unmatched junction bases numbered 4, after V lost 0 bases and J lost 7 bases. The CDR3 has 13 residues. The CDR3 region is CAWSVQGAIGYTF. The CDR3 bases are TGTGCCTGGAGTGTTCAGGGGGCGATTGGCTACACCTTC.

The chain combines TRBV19 with TRBJ1-2; D is perhaps TRBD1 (5 bases). Looked up from germline, CDR1 is LNHDA and CDR2 is SQIVND (reference sequence). The CDR3 has 13 amino acids. Trimming took off 10 bases at V and 2 bases at J, with 14 bases between the two ends. DNA for the CDR3: TGTGCCACTTCCGTGGGACTGAACTATGGCTACACCTTC. It translates to CATSVGLNYGYTF.

The chain carries TRBV5-1 and TRBJ1-1; D remains unclear. V dropped 3 bases and J dropped 3 bases, with 3 bases sitting between them. Germline V gene sequence: CDR1 SGHRS, CDR2 YFSETQ. The CDR3 loop spans 11 amino acids. The CDR3 nucleotides are TGCGCCAGCAGCTCGGACACTGAAGCTTTCTTT. Amino acid sequence: CASSSDTEAFF.

The chain joins TRBV5-1 to TRBJ2-1; maybe TRBD2 (5 bases). The V and J ends lost 3 bases and 9 bases respectively, with 16 bases between them. The CDR3 length is 14 residues. The germline V gene has CDR1 SGHRS and CDR2 YFSETQ. The DNA for the CDR3 is TGCGCCAGCAGCTACGGAATGAGGGAGAGTGAGCAGTTCTTC. Protein product: CASSYGMRESEQFF.

The V and J genes are TRBV5-6 and TRBJ1-2; 9 bases align to TRBD1. Germline lookup yields CDR1 SGHDT and CDR2 YYEEEE. The junction had 4 bases not matched to a gene; V was cut back by 0 bases and J by 1 base. This CDR3 is 16 amino acids long. CDR3 protein: CASSLVLGQGNYGYTF. In nucleotides, the CDR3 is TGTGCCAGCAGCTTGGTATTGGGACAGGGTAACTATGGCTACACCTTC.

This chain links TRBV19 with TRBJ1-1, with D perhaps TRBD1 (5 bases). The CDR3 has 14 amino acids. V was trimmed by 8 bases and J by 3 bases, leaving 16 bases between them. Germline assignment: CDR1 LNHDA and CDR2 SQIVND (reference sequence). CDR3 sequence: CASQPGRGDTEAFF. The CDR3 DNA follows: TGTGCCAGTCAACCCGGACGGGGGGACACTGAAGCTTTCTTT.

The chain recombines TRBV18 with TRBJ1-1, with 7 bases fitting TRBD1. Germline assignment: CDR1 KGHSH and CDR2 LQKENI. This CDR3 is 15 amino acids long. The trim removed 8 bases at V and 4 bases at J, leaving 13 bases unmatched. Here the CDR3 reads CASRLGQEWATEAFF. The CDR3, as DNA: TGTGCCAGCCGGTTAGGACAGGAATGGGCCACTGAAGCTTTCTTT. Variable domain in full (rest from reference TRBV18 and TRBJ1-1): NAGVMQNPRHLVRRRGQEARLRCSPMKGHSHVYWYRQLPEEGLKFMVYLQKENIIDESGMPKERFSAEFPKEGPSILRIQQVVRGDSAAYFCASRLGQEWATEAFFGQGTRLTVV.

This chain uses TRBV7-2 with TRBJ1-3, with TRBD1 matching 7 bases. The CDR3 has 17 amino acids. CDR1 and CDR2 from the germline V gene are SGHTA and FQGNSA. V dropped 1 base and J dropped 9; count of bases not matched to a gene: 15. In DNA form, the CDR3 reads TGTGCCAGCAGCTTAGACCCGACAGGGACTGGGGCTATCACCATATATTTT. It translates to CASSLDPTGTGAITIYF.

The chain uses TRBV10-3 and TRBJ2-7; D is uncertain. CDR1 and CDR2 (germline): ENHRY, SYGVKD. The CDR3 sequence is 13 residues long. The V end lost 10 bases, the J end lost 0 bases, and 13 bases lay between the germline ends. CDR3 coding DNA: TGTGCCACCTCCTCGTCGGGCTCCTACGAGCAGTACTTC. It is translated as CATSSSGSYEQYF.

This chain uses TRBV5-1 with TRBJ2-7; perhaps TRBD1 as D (6 bases). Germline values: CDR1 SGHRS, CDR2 YFSETQ. Trimming removed 4 bases at V and 3 bases at J, with 11 bases between. The CDR3 totals 13 residues. The CDR3 bases are TGCGCCAGCAGCCCGGGACAAGACTACGAGCAGTACTTC. It translates to CASSPGQDYEQYF.

In nucleotides, the CDR3 is TGTGCCAGCAGCTTGCGGGGGCGGTACACCGGGGAGCTGTTTTTT. This sequence encodes CASSLRGRYTGELFF. The gene calls are TRBV11-2 and TRBJ2-2; maybe TRBD2 (7 bases). Trimming removed 3 bases from V and 3 bases from J, with 11 bases in between. Germline-derived CDR1 and CDR2 are SGHAT and FQNNGV. There are 15 residues in the CDR3.

This clone was detected only a few times. This CDR3 is CAWRRGAGNGYTF. The CDR3 DNA sequence: TGTGCCTGGAGACGCGGGGCAGGTAATGGCTACACCTTC. V usage is TRBV30 and J usage is TRBJ1-2; perhaps TRBD1 as D (5 bases). The CDR3 is 13 residues long. Germline assignment: CDR1 GTSNPN and CDR2 SVGIG (reference sequence). V dropped 3 bases and J dropped 6 bases, with 14 bases sitting between them. The whole variable domain, filled in from reference TRBV30 and TRBJ1-2, reads SQTIHQWPATLVQPVGSPLSLECTVEGTSNPNLYWYRQAAGRGLQLLFYSVGIGQISSEVPQNLSASRPQDRQFILSSKKLLLSDSGFYLCAWRRGAGNGYTFGSGTRLTVV.

V gene TRBV7-3 combines with J gene TRBJ2-3; a weak D match, TRBD2 (5 bases). Germline CDR1 and CDR2: SGHTA and FQGTGA. The germline V and J ends were trimmed by 5 bases and 0 bases, with 12 bases remaining between them. This CDR3 region has 15 residues. DNA for the CDR3: TGTGCCAGCAGCCGCGCCCCGGGGAGCACAGATACGCAGTATTTT. It specifies CASSRAPGSTDTQYF.

V is TRBV4-1 and J is TRBJ2-2; D remains unclear. V lost 0 bases and J lost 4, with 15 bases in between. The germline CDR1 and CDR2 sequences are MGHRA and YSYEKL. The CDR3 is made up of 17 amino acids. In nucleotides, the CDR3 is TGCGCCAGCAGCCAAGATGGAGCTGGTCCCTTCACCGGGGAGCTGTTTTTT. Encoded protein: CASSQDGAGPFTGELFF.

A single count supports this clone. This chain uses TRBV6-6 with TRBJ2-5; tentatively, D is TRBD2 (6 bases). The CDR3 is 10 residues long. V lost 8 bases and J 5 bases, leaving 6 bases between the germline ends. Germline V gene data show CDR1 as MNHNY and CDR2 as SVGAGI (reference sequence). DNA for the CDR3: TGTGCCAGCGGGGGGGAGACCCAGTACTTC. Its protein product is CASGGETQYF.

V usage is TRBV19 and J usage is TRBJ1-1; TRBD1 matches at 7 bases. V shed 3 bases and J 4 bases; nucleotides not matched to a gene: 2. The CDR3 runs to 13 residues. CDR1 is LNHDA, CDR2 SQIVND, per germline (reference sequence). The chain's CDR3 is CASSMRTGTEAFF. CDR3 DNA sequence: TGTGCCAGTAGTATGAGGACAGGCACTGAAGCTTTCTTT.

V is TRBV6-6 and J is TRBJ1-2; a possible D gene is TRBD1 (6 bases). V was trimmed by 5 bases and J by 1 base, leaving 23 bases between them. Per the germline V gene, CDR1 is MNHNY and CDR2 is SVGAGI (reference sequence). This CDR3 contains 18 residues. The CDR3 loop reads CASSRDGQTFQGNYGYTF. CDR3 bases: TGTGCCAGCAGTCGAGATGGACAGACCTTCCAGGGTAACTATGGCTACACCTTC.

This sequence joins TRBV9 and TRBJ1-1; D possibly corresponds to TRBD1 (5 bases). Germline V gene lookup returns CDR1 SGDLS and CDR2 YYNGEE. The V gene lost 6 bases and the J gene lost 4 bases, with 16 bases spanning the gap. The CDR3 has 14 residues. Written as DNA, the CDR3 is TGTGCCAGCACCCCCGTCGGGGGGTCCACTGAAGCTTTCTTT. Its translation: CASTPVGGSTEAFF.

This rearrangement joins TRBV14 to TRBJ2-5, with D possibly TRBD1 on 5 matching bases. The V gene's germline CDR1 is SGHDN and CDR2 FVKESK. This CDR3 has 16 residues. Trimming removed 3 bases from V and 4 bases from J, with 18 bases in between. CDR3 nucleotides: TGTGCCAGCAGCCATCGAGGCGGCCAGGGCGGAGAGACCCAGTACTTC. Residues: CASSHRGGQGGETQYF.

The V and J genes are TRBV5-4 and TRBJ2-5; 10 bases line up with TRBD2. After removal of 9 bases from V and 2 bases from J, the junction contained 10 bases not matched to a gene. The CDR3 runs 15 residues. Germline V gene data show CDR1 as SGHNT and CDR2 as YYREEE (reference sequence). The CDR3 loop is CATKTSGQTQETQYF. CDR3 in DNA: TGTGCCACAAAGACTAGCGGGCAAACTCAAGAGACCCAGTACTTC.

The chain is built from TRBV5-6 and TRBJ2-6, with D unclear. Germline CDR1 and CDR2: SGHDT and YYEEEE. With 1 base removed from V and 1 base from J, the gap between germline ends came to 6 bases. CDR3 length: 15 residues. Here the CDR3 reads CASSLFGSGANVLTF. CDR3 bases: TGTGCCAGCAGCTTGTTCGGGTCTGGGGCCAACGTCCTGACTTTC. Supplemented by reference TRBV5-6 and TRBJ2-6, the full variable domain reads DAGVTQSPTHLIKTRGQQVTLRCSPKSGHDTVSWYQQALGQGPQFIFQYYEEEERQRGNFPDRFSGHQFPNYSSELNVNALLLGDSALYLCASSLFGSGANVLTFGAGSRLTVL.

The J gene is TRBJ1-1, the V gene TRBV18, with a tentative D call TRBD1 (6 bases). Per germline, CDR1 KGHSH and CDR2 LQKENI. This CDR3 contains 13 residues. Trimming pared 4 bases from V and 1 base from J, leaving 7 bases between. CDR3: CASSQQGNTEAFF. The DNA for the CDR3 is TGTGCCAGCTCACAACAGGGGAACACTGAAGCTTTCTTT.